This T cell receptor beta chain emerged from a study of shared clonotypes between healthy human individuals. The CDR3 sequence is 13 residues long. Germline V gene lookup returns CDR1 SEHNR and CDR2 FQNEAQ (reference sequence). Trimming left V 5 bases short and J 4 bases short, with 11 bases between. In the naive CD8 group, cells lacked CD45RO and were positively selected for CCR7, so terminally differentiated effector memory CD45RA+ cells were left out. There were no recent acute infections or vaccinations among the donors, who were healthy HIV-negative adults. Caucasian adults residing in Nashville, Tennessee made up all the donors. Study-level findings and limits: The generation probabilities recorded for non-shared clonotypes fell below those of clonotypes shared by all four donors.

Comment on this clone: Its antigen remains unidentified. Other DNA sequences of this sample code for an identical CDR3.

Per sorted-subset replicate PCR, input was 200 to 250 ng DNA, representing roughly 29,000 T cell genomes. Profiling relied on immunoSEQ multiplex PCR, and the TCRdb table lists in-frame clones only, not all of them. The table includes roughly 1,800,000 clones, 85% to 95% detected once. This chain uses TRBV7-9 with TRBJ1-1; no definite D call. The TCR comes from a man younger than 30 in good health. Sequencing was performed on naive CD8+ T cells sorted from blood. This chain's CDR3 is CASSLGAGTEAFF. CDR3 nucleotide sequence: TGTGCCAGCAGCCTAGGCGCGGGCACTGAAGCTTTCTTT.